What follows are 22 T cell receptor beta chains derived from one specimen sequenced in a study of blood T cell repertoires in COVID-19. Some clones are missing from TCRdb's copy, which holds only in-frame ones; the method was immunoSEQ multiplex PCR. This sample carries under 200,000 clones, 89% of them seen once, and the ten largest clones take 6.5% to 9.5%. The sample was PBMCs or T cells enriched from blood (not recorded which). The receptors shown here come from a woman aged 18-30 years who had recovered from COVID-19.

The DNA for the CDR3 is TGCGCCAGCAGCCAACGGTCAGGCGAACAAGAGACCCAGTACTTC. Protein: CASSQRSGEQETQYF. The rearrangement joins TRBV4-1 to TRBJ2-5, with D unclear. Germline CDR1 reads MGHRA; CDR2 reads YSYEKL. Between the trimmed V and J ends, which lost 2 bases and 2 bases, there was a span of 12 bases. The CDR3 spans 15 residues.

This chain links TRBV18 with TRBJ1-2; a possible D gene is TRBD1 (5 bases). CDR3 length: 15 residues. V lost 3 bases to trimming and J lost 6 bases, with 17 bases between them. Per the germline V gene, CDR1 is KGHSH and CDR2 is LQKENI. The DNA of the CDR3 is TGTGCCAGCTCACCGGCGGGACGAATGAGGGATGGCTACACCTTC. Amino acids: CASSPAGRMRDGYTF. The full variable domain, its missing parts supplied by reference TRBV18 and TRBJ1-2, is NAGVMQNPRHLVRRRGQEARLRCSPMKGHSHVYWYRQLPEEGLKFMVYLQKENIIDESGMPKERFSAEFPKEGPSILRIQQVVRGDSAAYFCASSPAGRMRDGYTFGSGTRLTVV.

This sequence joins TRBV29-1 and TRBJ2-1; a weak D match, TRBD2 (6 bases). The CDR3 runs 12 residues. The ends were cut back, 7 bases at V and 3 bases at J, with 10 bases in the middle. Germline-derived CDR1 and CDR2 are SQVTM and ANQGSEA. CDR3 sequence: CSGGEDYNEQFF. The CDR3 DNA reads TGCAGCGGTGGGGAGGACTACAATGAGCAGTTCTTC.

This rearrangement joins TRBV7-2 to TRBJ2-7, with 11 bases identical to TRBD2. The V segment lost 6 bases and the J segment 4 bases; nucleotides outside the gene matches: 8. This CDR3 spans 15 amino acids. Per germline, CDR1 SGHTA and CDR2 FQGNSA. The CDR3, as DNA: TGTGCCAGCAGATCCAGACTAGCGGGGAATTACGAGCAGTACTTC. It specifies CASRSRLAGNYEQYF.

V and J are TRBV24-1 and TRBJ2-7; a possible D gene is TRBD2 (6 bases). CDR1 and CDR2 (germline): KGHDR, SFDVKD. Between the trimmed V and J ends, which lost 7 bases and 3 bases, there was a span of 15 bases. CDR3 length: 14 residues. The CDR3 loop reads CATSPGGSFYEQYF. The CDR3 DNA is TGTGCCACCAGCCCCGGAGGGTCCTTCTACGAGCAGTACTTC.

V is TRBV6-6 and J is TRBJ1-3, with D uncertain. Trimming shortened V by 6 bases and J by 4 bases, and 10 bases separated the two germline ends. CDR1 is MNHNY and CDR2 is SVGAGI in the germline V gene (reference sequence). The CDR3 length is 13 residues. The CDR3 is CASSSSLGNTIYF. In nucleotides, the CDR3 is TGTGCCAGCAGCTCCTCTTTAGGAAACACCATATATTTT.

This clone appeared a few times. The chain couples TRBV3-1 (or the pseudogene TRBV3-2) to TRBJ1-4; 7 bases fit TRBD1. This CDR3 comprises 12 residues. Trimming took 1 base from V and 10 from J; bases not matched to a gene: 0. Germline CDR1 LGHDT, CDR2 YNNKEL (reference sequence). CDR3 coding DNA: TGTGCCAGCAGCCAAGGGACAGGAAAACTGTTTTTT. The encoded protein is CASSQGTGKLFF.

This clone was recorded only once. V gene TRBV6-5 combines with J gene TRBJ2-3, with a weak D call TRBD2 (6 bases). The CDR3 runs 13 residues. The V and J ends lost 6 bases and 7 bases respectively, with 14 bases between them. The V gene's germline CDR1 is MNHEY and CDR2 SVGAGI. This CDR3 reads CASRRILANTQYF. The CDR3 nucleotides read TGTGCCAGCAGGAGGATACTAGCAAATACGCAGTATTTT.

The V gene is TRBV29-1, the J gene TRBJ2-3; no definite D call. The length of the CDR3 is 14 residues. Per germline, CDR1 SQVTM and CDR2 ANQGSEA. Between the trimmed V and J ends, which lost 7 bases and 3 bases, there was a span of 17 bases. In DNA, the CDR3 is TGCAGCGCCATGGCTATTTCGGGTACAGATACGCAGTATTTT. Translated, it gives CSAMAISGTDTQYF.

The chain joins TRBV21-1 to TRBJ1-2; TRBD1, as called in the table, went unchecked against the DNA. TRBV21-1 is tagged as a pseudogene. This CDR3 has 14 amino acids. Here the CDR3 DNA reads TGTGCCAGCAGCAACCAAGACAGGGACTATGGCTACACCTTC. It specifies CASSNQDRDYGYTF.

This chain connects TRBV7-9 to TRBJ2-7; D perhaps matches TRBD2 (6 bases). From germline, CDR1 is SEHNR and CDR2 FQNEAQ (reference sequence). Trimming pared 5 bases from V and 7 bases from J, leaving 15 bases between. CDR3 length equals 13 residues. DNA for the CDR3: TGTGCCAGCAGCCGACCCTCGGCGGGAGAGCAGTACTTC. Translation: CASSRPSAGEQYF. Full variable domain (rest looked up from reference TRBV7-9 and TRBJ2-7): DTGVSQNPRHKITKRGQNVTFRCDPISEHNRLYWYRQTLGQGPEFLTYFQNEAQLEKSRLLSDRFSAERPKGSFSTLEIQRTEQGDSAMYLCASSRPSAGEQYFGPGTRLTVT.

This clone was counted a single time. The chain couples TRBV5-6 to TRBJ2-5; 7 bases align to TRBD1. This CDR3 spans 13 amino acids. Germline CDR1 and CDR2: SGHDT and YYEEEE. V shed 3 bases and J 7 bases; nucleotides not matched to a gene: 6. The CDR3: CASSWGRTGTQYF. For the CDR3, the DNA is TGTGCCAGCAGCTGGGGGCGGACAGGGACCCAGTACTTC.

The chain joins TRBV3-1 (or the pseudogene TRBV3-2) to TRBJ1-4; D is unresolved. Germline values: CDR1 LGHDT, CDR2 YNNKEL (reference sequence). Deletions cut 1 base from V and 3 bases from J, with 9 bases between. The CDR3 consists of 15 residues. The CDR3 region is CASSQVGKPNEKLFF. Written as DNA, the CDR3 is TGTGCCAGCAGCCAAGTGGGCAAACCTAATGAAAAACTGTTTTTT.

This chain links TRBV2 with TRBJ1-6; TRBD1 matches 11 bases. In germline, CDR1 is SNHLY, CDR2 FYNNEI. The length of the CDR3 is 15 residues. The V segment lost 6 bases and the J segment 11 bases; nucleotides outside the gene matches: 9. The CDR3 loop is CASRGTGTGGPPLHF. CDR3 DNA sequence: TGTGCCAGCAGGGGCACCGGGACAGGGGGTCCACCCCTCCACTTT.

The chain is built from TRBV3-1 (or the pseudogene TRBV3-2) and TRBJ1-2; the D gene is possibly TRBD1 (6 bases). Germline assignment: CDR1 LGHDT and CDR2 YNNKEL (reference sequence). V gave up 6 bases and J gave up 2 bases, with 7 bases separating them. The CDR3 runs to 12 residues. The CDR3 bases are TGTGCCAGCAGTCAGGGGAACTATGGCTACACCTTC. Translated: CASSQGNYGYTF.

This chain connects TRBV6-1 to TRBJ1-6; no reliable D call. Germline values: CDR1 MNHNS, CDR2 SASEGT. V lost 2 bases to trimming and J lost 7 bases, with 9 bases between them. CDR3 size: 14 residues. Written as DNA, the CDR3 is TGTGCCAGCAGTGAAAGACTTAACAATTCACCCCTCCACTTT. It is translated as CASSERLNNSPLHF.

This clone was found once. J is TRBJ2-7 and V is TRBV9; 11 bases align to TRBD1. Germline values: CDR1 SGDLS, CDR2 YYNGEE. This CDR3 spans 14 amino acids. V lost 4 bases and J lost 3; bases outside the gene matches: 3. The CDR3 spells CASSRTGGNYEQYF. The CDR3 DNA follows: TGTGCCAGCAGCAGGACAGGGGGCAACTACGAGCAGTACTTC.

This chain connects TRBV5-1 to TRBJ1-1, with a tentative D call TRBD1 (6 bases). CDR1 and CDR2 (germline): SGHRS, YFSETQ. CDR3 size: 13 residues. The V end lost 0 bases, the J end lost 7 bases, and 10 bases lay between the germline ends. The CDR3 loop reads CASSLGGLNEAFF. The CDR3 DNA reads TGCGCCAGCAGCTTGGGGGGGCTCAATGAAGCTTTCTTT.

A single count supports this clone. The chain combines TRBV12-5 with TRBJ1-2; D may be TRBD1 (6 bases). Germline V CDR1 and CDR2: LGHNT, FRNRAP. V shed 6 bases and J shed 8 bases, with 16 bases lying between them. This CDR3 has 13 residues. The chain's CDR3 is CASGSAGARGYTF. Here the CDR3 DNA reads TGTGCTAGTGGCTCCGCGGGGGCGAGAGGCTACACCTTC. The variable domain in full, with the rest retrieved from reference TRBV12-5 and TRBJ1-2, is DARVTQTPRHKVTEMGQEVTMRCQPILGHNTVFWYRQTMMQGLELLAYFRNRAPLDDSGMPKDRFSAEMPDATLATLKIQPSEPRDSAVYFCASGSAGARGYTFGSGTRLTVV.

The gene calls are TRBV10-3 and TRBJ1-2; D perhaps matches TRBD1 (5 bases). There are 14 residues in the CDR3. V lost 0 bases to trimming and J lost 4 bases, with 9 bases between them. Per the germline V gene, CDR1 is ENHRY and CDR2 is SYGVKD. CDR3 loop: CAISESPGGYGYTF. Written as DNA, the CDR3 is TGTGCCATCAGTGAGTCGCCCGGGGGCTATGGCTACACCTTC.

This sequence joins TRBV24-1 and TRBJ1-1; D is uncertain. This CDR3 has 13 amino acids. V was cut by 9 bases and J by 0 bases, with 10 bases left in between. CDR1 is KGHDR, CDR2 SFDVKD, per germline. CDR3 nucleotides: TGTGCCACCCGATGGGGAGTGAACACTGAAGCTTTCTTT. As protein: CATRWGVNTEAFF.

The chain has TRBV9 and TRBJ2-3; maybe TRBD1 (5 bases). The CDR3 extends over 15 amino acids. Per the germline V gene, CDR1 is SGDLS and CDR2 is YYNGEE. V lost 0 bases to trimming and J lost 3 bases, with 11 bases between them. The CDR3 protein is CASSVEGEDTDTQYF. The DNA of the CDR3 is TGTGCCAGCAGCGTAGAAGGGGAAGATACAGATACGCAGTATTTT.